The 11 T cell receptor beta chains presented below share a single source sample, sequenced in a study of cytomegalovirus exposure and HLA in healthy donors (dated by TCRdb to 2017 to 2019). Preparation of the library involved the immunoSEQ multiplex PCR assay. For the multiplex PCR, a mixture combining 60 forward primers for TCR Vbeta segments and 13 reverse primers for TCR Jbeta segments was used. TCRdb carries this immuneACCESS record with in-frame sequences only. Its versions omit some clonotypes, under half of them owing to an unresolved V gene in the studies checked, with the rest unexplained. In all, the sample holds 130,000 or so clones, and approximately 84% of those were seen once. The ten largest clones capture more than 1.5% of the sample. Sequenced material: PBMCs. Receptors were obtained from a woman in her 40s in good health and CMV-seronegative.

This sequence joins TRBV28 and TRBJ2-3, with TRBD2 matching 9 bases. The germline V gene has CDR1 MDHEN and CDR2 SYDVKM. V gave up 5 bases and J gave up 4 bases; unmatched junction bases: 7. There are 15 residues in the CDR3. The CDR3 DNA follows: TGTGCCAGCAGTACCGGGACTAGCTTTGCAGATACGCAGTATTTT. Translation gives CASSTGTSFADTQYF.

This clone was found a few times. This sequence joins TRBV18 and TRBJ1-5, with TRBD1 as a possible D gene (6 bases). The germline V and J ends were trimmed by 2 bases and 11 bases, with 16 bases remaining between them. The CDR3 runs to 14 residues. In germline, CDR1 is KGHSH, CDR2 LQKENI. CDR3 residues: CASSPGGAQVTQHF. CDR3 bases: TGTGCCAGCTCACCAGGGGGGGCACAGGTGACCCAGCATTTT.

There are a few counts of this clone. This chain's CDR3 is CASSLALTGLEKLFF. CDR3 nucleotides: TGTGCCAGCAGCTTAGCTCTTACGGGACTCGAAAAACTGTTTTTT. The rearrangement uses TRBV7-2 and TRBJ1-4; a possible D gene is TRBD1 (5 bases). V dropped 0 bases and J dropped 8 bases, with 13 bases sitting between them. The CDR3 consists of 15 residues. Germline loops: CDR1 SGHTA, CDR2 FQGNSA.

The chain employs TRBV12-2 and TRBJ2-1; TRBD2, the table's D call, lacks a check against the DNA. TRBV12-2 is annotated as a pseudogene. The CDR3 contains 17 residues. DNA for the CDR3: TGTGCAAGTCGCCCTAGGGGGCCGGGACTAGCAACGTTTGAGCAGTTCTTC. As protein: CASRPRGPGLATFEQFF.

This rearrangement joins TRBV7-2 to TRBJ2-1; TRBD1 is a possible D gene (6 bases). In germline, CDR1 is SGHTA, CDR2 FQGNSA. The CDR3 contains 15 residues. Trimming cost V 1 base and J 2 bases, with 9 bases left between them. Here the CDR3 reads CASSLDRVPYNEQFF. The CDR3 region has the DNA TGTGCCAGCAGCTTAGACAGGGTTCCCTACAATGAGCAGTTCTTC.

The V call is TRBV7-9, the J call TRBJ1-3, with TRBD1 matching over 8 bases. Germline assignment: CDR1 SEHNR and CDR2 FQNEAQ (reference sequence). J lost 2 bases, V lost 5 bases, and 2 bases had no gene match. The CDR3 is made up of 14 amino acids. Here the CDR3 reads CASSTGGAGNTIYF. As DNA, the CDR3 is TGTGCCAGCAGCACAGGGGGAGCTGGAAACACCATATATTTT.

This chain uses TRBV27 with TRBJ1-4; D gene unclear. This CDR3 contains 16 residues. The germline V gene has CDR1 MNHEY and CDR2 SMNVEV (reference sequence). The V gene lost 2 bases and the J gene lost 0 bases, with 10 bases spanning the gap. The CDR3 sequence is CASSLVWSATNEKLFF. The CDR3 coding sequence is TGTGCCAGCAGTTTAGTCTGGAGTGCAACTAATGAAAAACTGTTTTTT.

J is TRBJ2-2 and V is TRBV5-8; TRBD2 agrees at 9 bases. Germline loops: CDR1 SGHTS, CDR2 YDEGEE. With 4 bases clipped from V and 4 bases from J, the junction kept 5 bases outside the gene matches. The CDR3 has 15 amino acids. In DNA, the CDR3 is TGTGCCAGCAGCACCGGGACTAGCTTCACCGGGGAGCTGTTTTTT. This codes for CASSTGTSFTGELFF.

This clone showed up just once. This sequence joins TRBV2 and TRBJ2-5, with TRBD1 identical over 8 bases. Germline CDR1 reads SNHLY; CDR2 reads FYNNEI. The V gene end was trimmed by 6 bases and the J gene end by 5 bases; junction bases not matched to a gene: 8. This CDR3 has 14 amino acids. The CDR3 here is CASRGDRNRETQYF. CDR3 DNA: TGTGCCAGCAGGGGGGACAGGAACCGCGAGACCCAGTACTTC.

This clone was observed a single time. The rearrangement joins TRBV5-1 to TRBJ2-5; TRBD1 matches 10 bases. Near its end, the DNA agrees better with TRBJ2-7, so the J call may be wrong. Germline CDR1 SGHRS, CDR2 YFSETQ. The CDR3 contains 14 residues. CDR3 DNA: TGCGCCAGCAGCCCGGGACAGGGGTTTTACGAGCAGTACTTC. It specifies CASSPGQGFYEQYF.

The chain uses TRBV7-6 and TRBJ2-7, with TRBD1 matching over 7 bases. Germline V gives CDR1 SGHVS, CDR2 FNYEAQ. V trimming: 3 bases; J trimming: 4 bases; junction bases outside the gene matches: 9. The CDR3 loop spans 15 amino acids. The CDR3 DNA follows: TGTGCCAGCAGCTTGCCGGGTAGGGGGCTTTACGAGCAGTACTTC. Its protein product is CASSLPGRGLYEQYF.